This T cell receptor beta chain was captured in a study of blood T cell repertoires in COVID-19. The V segment lost 2 bases and the J segment 2 bases; nucleotides outside the gene matches: 3. The CDR3 has 14 residues. Germline CDR1 and CDR2: KGHSH and LQKENI. The repertoire was sequenced with immunoSEQ multiplex PCR; TCRdb's copy has only in-frame clones and lacks some. Among approximately 120,000 clones listed, roughly 74% were seen once. The sequence was obtained from a man older than 75 with COVID-19, enrolled during active disease. The gene calls are TRBV18 and TRBJ2-7; 7 positions match TRBD1. The sequenced sample consisted of peripheral blood. The CDR3 nucleotides read TGTGCCAGCTCACCAAGCCAGGGGGCCTACGAGCAGTACTTC. Translated, it gives CASSPSQGAYEQYF.